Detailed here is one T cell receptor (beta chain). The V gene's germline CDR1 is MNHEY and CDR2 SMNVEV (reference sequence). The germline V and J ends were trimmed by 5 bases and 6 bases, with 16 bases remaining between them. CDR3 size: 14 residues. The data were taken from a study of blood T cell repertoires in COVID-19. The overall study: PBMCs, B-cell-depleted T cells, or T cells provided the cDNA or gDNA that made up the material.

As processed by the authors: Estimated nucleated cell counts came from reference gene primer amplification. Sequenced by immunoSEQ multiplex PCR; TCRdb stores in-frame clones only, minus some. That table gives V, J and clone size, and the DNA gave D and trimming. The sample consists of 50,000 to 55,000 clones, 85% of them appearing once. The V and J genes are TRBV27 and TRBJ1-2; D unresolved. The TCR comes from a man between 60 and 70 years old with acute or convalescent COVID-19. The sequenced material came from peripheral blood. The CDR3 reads CASSPRAWSDGYTF. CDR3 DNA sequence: TGTGCCAGCAGTCCTCGAGCCTGGTCGGATGGCTACACCTTC.